This TCR beta chain was identified in a study of blood T cell repertoires in COVID-19. The CDR3 runs 16 residues. V was clipped by 0 bases and J by 1 base, with 13 bases between them. Looked up from germline, CDR1 is MGHRA and CDR2 is YSYEKL. Methods used by the authors: Estimated nucleated cell counts came from reference gene primer amplification. Sequencing was performed with immunoSEQ multiplex PCR; in TCRdb, only in-frame clones are kept and a portion is missing. The V and J calls and the clone size are those of that table, but D and trimming were determined from the DNA. Of some 170,000 clones in the sample, about 90% were seen once. This clone was observed a single time.

The clonotype comes from a human donor with acute COVID-19. The donor label of this sample is uncertain. The chain couples TRBV4-1 to TRBJ2-7; TRBD1 is a possible D gene (5 bases). Sequences were obtained from PBMCs or T cells enriched from blood (not recorded which). CDR3: CASSQDWGYRSYEQYF. As DNA, the CDR3 is TGCGCCAGCAGCCAAGACTGGGGATACAGGTCCTACGAGCAGTACTTC.